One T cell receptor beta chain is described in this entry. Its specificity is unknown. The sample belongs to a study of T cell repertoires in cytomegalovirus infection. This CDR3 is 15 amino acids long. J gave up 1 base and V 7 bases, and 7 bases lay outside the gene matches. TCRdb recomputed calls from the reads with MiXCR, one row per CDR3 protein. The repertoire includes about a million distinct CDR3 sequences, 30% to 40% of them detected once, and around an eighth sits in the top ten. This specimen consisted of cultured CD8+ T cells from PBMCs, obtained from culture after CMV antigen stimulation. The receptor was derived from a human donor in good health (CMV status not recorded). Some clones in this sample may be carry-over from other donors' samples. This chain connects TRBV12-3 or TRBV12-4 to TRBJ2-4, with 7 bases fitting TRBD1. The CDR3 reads CASTDTGEAKNIQYF. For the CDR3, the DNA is TGTGCCAGCACGGACACAGGGGAGGCCAAAAACATTCAGTACTTC.